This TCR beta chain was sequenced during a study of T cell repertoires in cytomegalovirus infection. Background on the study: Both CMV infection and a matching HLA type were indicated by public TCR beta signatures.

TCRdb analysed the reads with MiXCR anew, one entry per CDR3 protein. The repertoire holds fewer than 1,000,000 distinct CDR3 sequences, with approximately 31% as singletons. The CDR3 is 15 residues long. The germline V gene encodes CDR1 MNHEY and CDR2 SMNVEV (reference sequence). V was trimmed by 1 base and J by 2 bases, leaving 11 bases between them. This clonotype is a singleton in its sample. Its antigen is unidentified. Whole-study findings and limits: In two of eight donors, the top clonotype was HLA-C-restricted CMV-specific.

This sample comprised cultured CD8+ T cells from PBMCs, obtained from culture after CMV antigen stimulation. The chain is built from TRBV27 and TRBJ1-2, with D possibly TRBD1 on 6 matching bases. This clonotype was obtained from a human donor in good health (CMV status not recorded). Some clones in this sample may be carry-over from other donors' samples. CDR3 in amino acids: CASSLLGGYNYGYTF. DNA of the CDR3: TGTGCCAGCAGTTTATTGGGGGGCTACAACTATGGCTACACCTTC.